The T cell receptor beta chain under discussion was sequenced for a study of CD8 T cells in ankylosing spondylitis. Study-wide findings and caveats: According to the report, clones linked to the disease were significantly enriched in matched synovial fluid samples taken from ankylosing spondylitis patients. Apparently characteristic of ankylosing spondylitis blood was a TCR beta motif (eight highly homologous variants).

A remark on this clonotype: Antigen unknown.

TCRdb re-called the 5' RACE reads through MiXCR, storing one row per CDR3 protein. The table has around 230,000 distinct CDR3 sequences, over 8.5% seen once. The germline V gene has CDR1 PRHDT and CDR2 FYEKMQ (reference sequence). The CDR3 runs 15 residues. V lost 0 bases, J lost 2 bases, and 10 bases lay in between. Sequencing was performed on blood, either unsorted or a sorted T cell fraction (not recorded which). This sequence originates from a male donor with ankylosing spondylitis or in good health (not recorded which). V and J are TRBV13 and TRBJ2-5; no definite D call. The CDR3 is CASSLGYPLQETQYF. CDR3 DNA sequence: TGTGCCAGCAGCTTAGGATATCCTCTTCAAGAGACCCAGTACTTC.